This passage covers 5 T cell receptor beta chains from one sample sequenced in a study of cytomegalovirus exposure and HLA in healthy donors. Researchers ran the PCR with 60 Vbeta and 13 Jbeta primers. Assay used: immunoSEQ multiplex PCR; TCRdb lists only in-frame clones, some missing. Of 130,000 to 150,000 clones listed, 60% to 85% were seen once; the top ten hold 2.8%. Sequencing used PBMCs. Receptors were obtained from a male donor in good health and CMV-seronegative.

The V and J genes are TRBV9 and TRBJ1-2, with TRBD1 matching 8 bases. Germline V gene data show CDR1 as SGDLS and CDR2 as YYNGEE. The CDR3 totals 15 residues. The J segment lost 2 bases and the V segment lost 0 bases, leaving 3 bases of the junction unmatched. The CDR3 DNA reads TGTGCCAGCAGCGTAGGGTCAGGGGGCAACTATGGCTACACCTTC. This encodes CASSVGSGGNYGYTF.

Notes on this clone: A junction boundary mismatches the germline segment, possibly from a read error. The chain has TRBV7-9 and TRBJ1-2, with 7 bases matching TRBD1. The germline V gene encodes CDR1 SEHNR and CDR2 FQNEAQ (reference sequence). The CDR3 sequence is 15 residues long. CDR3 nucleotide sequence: TGTCCCAGCAGCTTAAAAGGGACAGCCTACTATGGCTACACCTTC. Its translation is CPSSLKGTAYYGYTF.

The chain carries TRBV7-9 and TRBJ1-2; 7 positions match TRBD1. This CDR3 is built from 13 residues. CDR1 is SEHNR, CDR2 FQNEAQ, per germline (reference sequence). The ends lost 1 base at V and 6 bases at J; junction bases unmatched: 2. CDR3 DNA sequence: TGTGCCAGCAGCTTAGGCAGGGGGAATGGCTACACCTTC. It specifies CASSLGRGNGYTF.

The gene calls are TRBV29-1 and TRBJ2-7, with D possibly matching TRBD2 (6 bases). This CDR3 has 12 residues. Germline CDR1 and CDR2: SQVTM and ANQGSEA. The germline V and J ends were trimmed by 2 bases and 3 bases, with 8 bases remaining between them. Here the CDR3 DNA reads TGCAGCGTTGAACTGGGGGGCTACGAGCAGTACTTC. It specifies CSVELGGYEQYF.

CDR3: CASTLAGSSYNEQFF. CDR3 bases: TGTGCCAGCACCTTAGCGGGAAGCTCCTACAATGAGCAGTTCTTC. The rearrangement links TRBV25-1 to TRBJ2-1; 8 nucleotides agree with TRBD2. With V trimmed by 7 bases and J by 0 bases, 5 bases remained unmatched. The CDR3 runs to 15 residues. In germline, CDR1 is MGHDK, CDR2 SYGVNS.